Listed below are T cell receptor beta chains from one sample, sequenced in a study of cytomegalovirus exposure and HLA in healthy donors. Method: immunoSEQ multiplex PCR; TCRdb's copy keeps in-frame clones and lacks some. The repertoire holds under 200,000 clones, with roughly four fifths as singletons. The specimen sequenced was PBMCs. These TCRs come from a man between 40 and 49 years old in good health and CMV-seronegative. Each CDR3 is given with its conserved first and last residue. The D gene is left open where the match is weak. Part of the rows lack a size; the others show once, few, many or a class for expanded clones.

>TRBJ2-1|TRBV2|once|-
CASSERASSANEQFF
TGTGCCAGCAGCGAACGGGCTAGCAGTGCCAATGAGCAGTTCTTC
>TRBJ1-2|TRBV7-9|-|TRBD1
CASEGTDSYGYTF
TGTGCCAGCGAGGGGACAGATTCTTATGGCTACACCTTC
>TRBJ1-2|TRBV18|-|-
CASSPTGSYGYTF
TGTGCCAGCTCACCTACAGGGTCGTATGGCTACACCTTC
>TRBJ2-5|TRBV7-2|-|TRBD2
CASSRGATAGRETQYF
TGTGCCAGCAGCAGAGGGGCAACAGCGGGAAGGGAGACCCAGTACTTC
>TRBJ1-2|TRBV6-5|-|-
CASRPGGNYGYTF
TGTGCCAGCAGACCGGGTGGCAACTATGGCTACACCTTC
>TRBJ1-4|TRBV19|few|TRBD1
CASRNPGGPNEKLFF
TGTGCCAGTAGGAACCCAGGGGGCCCTAATGAAAAACTGTTTTTT
>TRBJ2-1|TRBV9|-|-
CASSVLSGSYNEQFF
TGTGCCAGCAGCGTACTATCGGGGTCCTACAATGAGCAGTTCTTC
>TRBJ1-4|TRBV18|-|-
CASSPPLSSGTNEKLFF
TGTGCCAGCTCACCACCCCTCTCTAGCGGAACTAATGAAAAACTGTTTTTT
>TRBJ1-5|TRBV28|-|TRBD1
CASSYTGTGLNQPQHF
TGTGCCAGCAGTTATACCGGGACAGGGCTAAATCAGCCCCAGCATTTT
>TRBJ1-6|TRBV7-9|-|-
CASSLLQGVSPLHF
TGTGCCAGCAGCTTACTACAGGGAGTTTCACCCCTCCACTTT
>TRBJ2-1|TRBV11-1|-|TRBD2
CASSSRVAGVGSYNEQFF
TGTGCCAGCAGCTCTCGGGTAGCGGGAGTGGGCTCCTACAATGAGCAGTTCTTC
>TRBJ2-7|TRBV28|once|-
CASSLPSVYSYEQYF
TGTGCCAGCAGTTTACCTAGCGTATACTCCTACGAGCAGTACTTC
>TRBJ2-1|TRBV15|few|TRBD2
CATKTGLAGVYNEQFF
TGTGCCACCAAAACTGGACTAGCGGGAGTCTACAATGAGCAGTTCTTC
>TRBJ1-4|TRBV5-4|-|TRBD1
CASSVTGTGNQKLFF
TGTGCCAGCAGCGTGACCGGGACAGGGAATCAAAAACTGTTTTTT
>TRBJ2-5|TRBV10-2|-|-
CASRREETQYF
TGCGCCAGCAGGAGGGAGGAGACCCAGTACTTC
>TRBJ2-2|TRBV15|-|TRBD1
CATSEDRRYTGELFF
TGTGCCACCAGCGAGGACAGGCGGTACACCGGGGAGCTGTTTTTT
>TRBJ1-1|TRBV4-2|-|-
CASSPRTDGYRTEAFF
TGTGCCAGCAGCCCGCGGACTGACGGCTACCGGACTGAAGCTTTCTTT
>TRBJ2-2|TRBV6-1|-|TRBD2
CASSEGLAGTGELFF
TGTGCCAGCAGTGAAGGGCTAGCGGGAACCGGGGAGCTGTTTTTT
>TRBJ2-7|TRBV28|-|-
CASSFGGDEQYF
TGTGCCAGCAGTTTCGGCGGGGACGAGCAGTACTTC
>TRBJ2-7|TRBV11-2|few|TRBD2
CASSLRVAGELSVAEQYF
TGTGCCAGCAGCCTAAGGGTCGCGGGAGAGCTTTCGGTGGCCGAGCAGTACTTC
>TRBJ2-3|TRBV5-4|-|TRBD1
CASIPGQGKDTQYF
TGTGCCAGCATACCGGGACAGGGGAAAGATACGCAGTATTTT
>TRBJ1-1|TRBV6-5|-|-
CASSYSSRNTEAFF
TGTGCCAGCAGTTACTCGAGTCGGAACACTGAAGCTTTCTTT
>TRBJ2-7|TRBV6-5|-|-
CASSFSPNSYEQYF
TGTGCCAGCAGTTTTTCCCCAAATTCCTACGAGCAGTACTTC
>TRBJ1-4|TRBV7-9|few|TRBD1
CASSETGGGGADRGRLFF
TGTGCCAGCAGCGAAACTGGCGGGGGGGGTGCGGACAGGGGGCGACTGTTTTTT
>TRBJ1-1|TRBV19|-|-
CASSTPRRGGDTEAFF
TGTGCCAGTAGTACCCCGAGGAGGGGAGGTGACACTGAAGCTTTCTTT
>TRBJ1-2|TRBV2|-|-
CASSVRMTHNYGYTF
TGTGCCAGCAGCGTAAGAATGACACATAACTATGGCTACACCTTC
>TRBJ1-2|TRBV6-5|-|TRBD1
CASSPRQGDGYTF
TGTGCCAGCAGCCCTAGGCAGGGGGATGGCTACACCTTC
>TRBJ1-4|TRBV6-1|-|-
CASQLLGSSGEKLFF
TGTGCCAGCCAGCTCCTAGGGTCTAGCGGTGAAAAACTGTTTTTT
>TRBJ2-1|TRBV27|-|TRBD2
CASSPDSGRVPGSYNEQFF
TGTGCCAGCAGTCCAGACTCAGGGAGGGTCCCTGGCTCCTACAATGAGCAGTTCTTC
>TRBJ2-5|TRBV28|few|TRBD1
CASIPGQEFGETQYF
TGTGCCAGCATCCCTGGACAGGAATTCGGAGAGACCCAGTACTTC
>TRBJ2-1|TRBV7-6|-|TRBD2
CASSLALGLAVNEQFF
TGTGCCAGCAGCTTAGCGCTGGGACTAGCGGTTAATGAGCAGTTCTTC
>TRBJ2-7|TRBV7-9|-|TRBD1
CASSSRTGAYEQYF
TGTGCCAGCAGCTCCCGGACAGGAGCCTACGAGCAGTACTTC
>TRBJ2-7|TRBV9|-|TRBD2
CASSVEASGSYEQYF
TGTGCCAGCAGCGTAGAGGCTAGCGGGAGTTACGAGCAGTACTTC
>TRBJ2-7|TRBV9|few|TRBD2
CASSVAAGAYEQYF
TGTGCCAGCAGCGTAGCCGCGGGGGCCTACGAGCAGTACTTC
>TRBJ2-2|TRBV11-3|-|-
CASSLQANTGELFF
TGTGCCAGCAGCTTACAGGCGAACACCGGGGAGCTGTTTTTT
>TRBJ2-1|TRBV6-5|-|TRBD2
CASSNLAGGPHEQFF
TGTGCCAGCAGTAATCTAGCGGGAGGGCCGCATGAGCAGTTCTTC
>TRBJ1-4|TRBV7-9|-|TRBD1
CSSSLDRDRPREKLFF
TGTTCCAGCAGCTTGGACCGGGACAGGCCCCGGGAAAAACTGTTTTTT
>TRBJ2-3|TRBV18|-|TRBD2
CASSGRTSGSADTQYF
TGTGCCAGCTCCGGGCGGACTAGCGGGAGCGCAGATACGCAGTATTTT
>TRBJ2-4|TRBV5-4|-|-
CASSDTGIAKNIQYF
TGTGCCAGCAGCGATACAGGGATAGCCAAAAACATTCAGTACTTC
>TRBJ1-5|TRBV7-2|-|-
CASSSLTVGGPQHF
TGTGCCAGCAGCTCCTTGACCGTGGGGGGGCCCCAGCATTTT
>TRBJ2-1|TRBV7-6|-|-
CASSYLAGGTYNEQFF
TGTGCCAGCAGCTACTTAGCCGGCGGGACCTACAATGAGCAGTTCTTC
>TRBJ2-7|TRBV9|-|-
CASSVGMVSEQYF
TGTGCCAGCAGCGTAGGAATGGTTAGCGAGCAGTACTTC
>TRBJ1-5|TRBV19|-|-
CASSIVRVSNQPQHF
TGTGCCAGTAGTATAGTCAGGGTTAGCAATCAGCCCCAGCATTTT
>TRBJ2-7|TRBV9|-|-
CASSASLNSYEQYF
TGTGCCAGCAGCGCTTCCTTAAACTCCTACGAGCAGTACTTC
>TRBJ2-2|TRBV5-1|-|-
CASSFQGGELFF
TGCGCCAGCAGCTTCCAGGGGGGGGAGCTGTTTTTT
>TRBJ2-7|TRBV7-9|-|TRBD2
CASSSPRGLAGEQYF
TGTGCCAGCAGCTCACCGAGGGGACTAGCGGGGGAGCAGTACTTC
>TRBJ2-5|TRBV5-4|once|TRBD2
CASSLAGTSGRETQYF
TGTGCCAGCAGTCTTGCCGGGACTAGCGGGAGGGAGACCCAGTACTTC